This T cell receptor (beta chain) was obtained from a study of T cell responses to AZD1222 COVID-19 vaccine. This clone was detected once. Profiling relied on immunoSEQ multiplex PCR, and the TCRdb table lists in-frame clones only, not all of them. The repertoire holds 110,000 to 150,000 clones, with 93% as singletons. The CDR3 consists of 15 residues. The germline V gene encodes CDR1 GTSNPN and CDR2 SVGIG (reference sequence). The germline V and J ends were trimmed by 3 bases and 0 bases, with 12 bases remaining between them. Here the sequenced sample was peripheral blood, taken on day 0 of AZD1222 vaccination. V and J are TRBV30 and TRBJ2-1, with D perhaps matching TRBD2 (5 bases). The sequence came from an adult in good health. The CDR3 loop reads CAWSVRGSSYNEQFF. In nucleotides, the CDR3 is TGTGCCTGGAGCGTCCGTGGGAGCTCCTACAATGAGCAGTTCTTC.